These T cell receptor beta chains were read from a single sample in a study of cytomegalovirus exposure and HLA in healthy donors. This table comes from immunoSEQ multiplex PCR, and its TCRdb copy is limited to in-frame clones, with some not included. The table records 120,000 or so clones, under 85% of them present only once. The specimen sequenced was PBMCs. The source is a man aged 25 to 40 in good health and CMV-seropositive. CDR3s include the opening cysteine and the closing phenylalanine or tryptophan. D genes are given only for firm matches. Where a row states a size, it is once, few, many or the class of an expanded clone; other rows omit it.

d_call,clone_size,v_call,j_call,cdr3_aa,cdr3_nt
TRBD1,NA,TRBV6-1,TRBJ1-1,CAGGTELNTEAFF,TGTGCCGGGGGGACAGAATTGAACACTGAAGCTTTCTTT
NA,NA,TRBV21-1,TRBJ1-5,CASSKVQHQDRVSKHFNQPQHF,TGTGCCAGCAGCAAAGTACAGCATCAGGACAGGGTTTCAAAGCATTTCAATCAGCCCCAGCATTTT
NA,few,TRBV7-3,TRBJ2-7,CASQGIVGYEQYF,TGTGCCAGCCAGGGCATAGTGGGTTACGAGCAGTACTTC
TRBD1,NA,TRBV12-5,TRBJ1-1,CASGWGRTGEAIEAFF,TGTGCTAGTGGTTGGGGCCGGACAGGGGAGGCTATTGAAGCTTTCTTT
TRBD2,NA,TRBV5-1,TRBJ2-7,CASSLAAGASYEQYF,TGCGCCAGCAGCTTGGCAGCGGGGGCGTCCTACGAGCAGTACTTC
TRBD1,NA,TRBV19,TRBJ2-3,CASSLYTGGGGDTQYF,TGTGCCAGTAGTCTCTACACAGGGGGAGGAGGGGATACGCAGTATTTT
NA,NA,TRBV28,TRBJ1-1,CASSLGQTNTEAFF,TGTGCCAGCAGTTTGGGGCAGACGAACACTGAAGCTTTCTTT
NA,few,TRBV27,TRBJ1-1,CASSTGGFGAFF,TGTGCCAGCAGCACGGGGGGTTTTGGAGCTTTCTTT
NA,NA,TRBV14,TRBJ2-3,CASSHRGGALTDTQYF,TGTGCCAGCAGCCACCGCGGGGGCGCGCTCACAGATACGCAGTATTTT
NA,NA,TRBV29-1,TRBJ1-4,CSVASREDATNEKLFF,TGCAGCGTTGCGTCAAGGGAGGATGCAACTAATGAAAAACTGTTTTTT